This T cell receptor beta chain was sequenced during a study of T cells in Graves' hyperthyroidism and ophthalmopathy (dated 2019 in TCRdb). With regard to the full study: Peripheral blood was collected at initial diagnosis, before any treatment. A discovery cohort of 95 to 100 patients, about 40 with Graves' ophthalmopathy and roughly 59 with stable Graves' hyperthyroidism, was used to find distinguishing TCR V-J signatures. Whether ophthalmopathy could be predicted prospectively was tested in an independent validation cohort made up of under 20 hyperthyroidism patients plus 17 patients who later progressed to ophthalmopathy. Once sampling was done, hyperthyroidism patients were given methimazole at a starting dose of 30 mg daily, whereas ophthalmopathy patients were given high-dose intravenous methylprednisolone. The roughly 100 discovery patients were divided at random into training and test sets in a 7:3 ratio. The paper reports TCR Vbeta CDR3 sequencing of some 140 peripheral blood samples: fewer than 50 ophthalmopathy, roughly 74 hyperthyroidism and around 17 progressor patients. The study also compared thyroid tissue and blood T-cell repertoires from 6 or 7 Graves' hyperthyroidism patients. Study-wide conclusions, independent of this receptor: No statistical method was used to fix the sample size in advance, and group allocation was not hidden from the investigators. A 13 V-J signature model separated ophthalmopathy from stable hyperthyroidism, with around 91% sensitivity and 81% to 82% specificity in cross-validation and 80%/75% in testing. Most expanded thyroid clonotypes (frequency above 0.001) were also found in blood, which suggests that blood repertoires may mirror thyroid immune responses. In validation, progression to ophthalmopathy was predicted by the model with nearly 71% sensitivity and roughly 76% specificity, a median of 6.5 months before onset.

The CDR3 runs 15 amino acids, cysteine and phenylalanine included. The entry retains the CDR3 DNA only, 45 bases that are in frame from base 1. Taken from the germline V gene, the CDR1 and CDR2 loops are WSHSY and SAAADI. Trimming takes 7 bases off V and 2 bases off J; junction bases not matched to a gene: 9. In the ophthalmopathy patients, disease was moderately to severely active, with a Clinical Activity Score of 3 or more, a NOSPECS grade of 4 or more, and a duration of less than 3 months. Exclusion was applied to patients with uncontrolled infections, other autoimmune diseases, pregnancy or lactation. Diagnoses were established on the basis of clinical symptoms, serum thyroxine and TRAb, thyroid ultrasound, and orbital computed tomography. PBMCs were separated from roughly 10 ml of fresh peripheral blood using Ficoll-Paque density gradient centrifugation. Trizol reagent was used to extract total RNA, and RNA quality was then checked on an Agilent 2100 Bioanalyzer.

This clonotype showed up just a few times. Its antigen is currently not known. No clone much larger than this one lies a single base away; base qualities are absent. TCR beta CDR3 regions were amplified from RNA transcripts. A first-round RT-PCR of the TCR CDR3 used the HTBI primer set with the Qiagen OneStep RT-PCR kit. Libraries were constructed in a second round of multiplex PCR, after which size selection and purification were performed. Libraries were sequenced paired-end with 100 bp reads on an Illumina HiSeq2000. The source study handled its data this way. SOAPnuke was used to process the raw data, with reads discarded if the reads contained adapters or uncalled bases, had a mean Phred below 15, or lacked an exact constant-primer or identifier match. High-quality paired reads were merged using COPE v1.2.5, and each unique nucleotide sequence was defined as a clonotype. Clonotypes were aligned to IMGT TRBV, TRBD and TRBJ reference segments using MiTCR v1.1. The analysis included only V-J combinations with a frequency above 0.0001, which together covered about 99% of the repertoires. A TCS score was defined as the ratio between F50 (clonal expansion) and ExV (chaos), using BLOSUM62-based TCRdist between CDR3 peptides within each V-J. Welch's t-statistics and random forest reduced some 510 V-J features to 13, which were used in a naive Bayes classifier (R e1071). TCRdb cleaned the public reads at Q25 with fastp, built clones with MiXCR and kept in-frame beta chains. Rows with one shared CDR3 protein collapse into an entry with the most common genes and DNA. The V and J calls here are based on TCRdb, not the publication. The sample table contains about 640,000 distinct CDR3 sequences; only one count was recorded for about 20% of them. The top ten clonotypes cover over 30% of the sample.

This receptor was taken from a man aged 25 to 45 with Graves' ophthalmopathy. The rearranged segments are TRBV10-2 and TRBJ2-3; a stretch of 7 junction bases matches TRBD1. The source material was blood. The CDR3 region: CASIDRDSYTDTQYF. The nucleotides read TGCGCCAGCATAGATCGGGACAGCTACACAGATACGCAGTATTTT.